This T cell receptor (beta chain) is drawn from a study of PD-1 blockade in classical Hodgkin lymphoma (TCRdb year 2020). Notes on the research overall: Nivolumab dosing was 3 mg/kg intravenously every 2 weeks, continuing until either disease progression or unacceptable toxicity. The study used TCR beta sequencing and CyTOF to define a peripheral blood immune signature of response to PD-1 blockade in classical Hodgkin lymphoma.

This clone is a singleton in its sample. This receptor's antigen is unknown. Base qualities are missing; no much larger clone stands one base away. What the time point label conveys for this sample: cycle 1 day 1 (C1D1), immediately before nivolumab initiation. Every trial patient had relapsed after autologous stem cell transplantation, and cohorts A, B and C differed in prior brentuximab vedotin exposure. The trial cohort comprised 60 or so patients with relapsed/refractory classical Hodgkin lymphoma whose best overall responses were complete response, partial response or progressive disease. Single-agent nivolumab was administered to trial patients in the multi-cohort phase II CheckMate 205 trial. An independent review committee assessed best overall response by applying the 2007 International Working Group response criteria. Trial PBMCs were obtained immediately prior to nivolumab initiation (C1D1) and on therapy at cycle 2 day 1 and cycle 4 day 1. After peripheral blood was drawn into 8 mL Vacutainer Cell Preparation Tubes, PBMCs were isolated by centrifugation and then cryopreserved.

The CDR3 holds 14 amino acids from the cysteine to the phenylalanine. Only the CDR3 DNA is retained, 42 bases long and in frame from the first base. Trimming at the junction amounts to 7 bases on V and 4 bases on J, and the germline ends lie 16 bases apart. For CDR1 and CDR2, the germline V gene (reference sequence) lists MNHEY and SMNVEV. On the study overall, not on this receptor specifically: Newly diagnosed patients were reported to have lower baseline TCR diversity than healthy donors, and relapsed/refractory patients were reported to have lower baseline TCR diversity still. Among trial patients, those achieving complete response had baseline diversity similar to that of newly diagnosed patients, while diversity was significantly lower in partial responders and progressors. Only a single clinical trial cohort was studied, and what caused the repertoire differences, possibly disease activity or prior therapy, remained undefined. Patients starting nivolumab less than 1 year after ASCT had lower diversity and were excluded from later analyses to avoid confounding by immune reconstitution. By C4D1, a significant rise was seen in CD4+ TCR diversity but not in CD8+ TCR diversity (p=0.0027 vs p=0.16), and the rise was most apparent among complete responders (p=0.02).

Genomic DNA was extracted with the Qiagen DNeasy kit from unsorted PBMCs and from negatively selected CD4+ and CD8+ fractions. TCR beta CDR3 regions were amplified by immunoSEQ multiplex PCR using primers annealing to V and J segments. Amplification bias was minimized using a synthetic immune receptor repertoire, and residual bias was removed computationally after sequencing. The authors' analysis ran thus. Custom Python scripts were used to quantify repertoire diversity as the Shannon entropy index. Unsorted, CD4+ and CD8+ repertoires were analyzed separately, except for combined analyses in which CD4+ and CD8+ sequences were merged in silico. Clonal expansion was defined as a frequency increase of at least 2-fold after treatment compared with C1D1, and clones undetected at baseline were assigned a pseudocount of 0.5. Clones with 0 or 1 copy at C1D1 were defined as singleton clones, while clones with 2 or more copies were defined as non-singleton clones. Clones expanded in unsorted samples were assigned a CD4+, CD8+ or unknown annotation through matching of protein sequences in sorted samples from the same patient. Diversity changes from C1D1 to C4D1 were tested in paired samples using Wilcoxon tests. What TCRdb holds here is the immuneACCESS table cut down to in-frame rearrangements. Part of the clones is not present; checked against another copy, under half of the missing clones reflect an unresolved V gene, and the others are unexplained. The V and J calls and the clone size are those of that table, but D and trimming were determined from the DNA. The sample profile shows fewer than 100,000 clones; around 86% of them were found once. The leading ten clones occupy around 20% of the sample.

This clonotype was obtained from a human donor with classical Hodgkin lymphoma. Sequenced here: peripheral blood mononuclear cells (PBMCs), sampled at baseline. The chain is assembled from TRBV27 and TRBJ2-5; TRBD2 is a possible D gene, resting on 6 matching bases. The base sequence is TGTGCCAGCAATCAGTTTGTGGGAGGAGAGACCCAGTACTTC. It is translated as CASNQFVGGETQYF.